This TCR beta chain derives from a study of STAT3 mutations in large granular lymphocyte leukemia. On the study more broadly: Approximately 40% of treated T-LGLL patients showed hematologic response to immunosuppression. Study observations and caveats: Every T-LGLL patient had at least one immunodominant TCRbeta clonotype. TCR clonotype switching after therapy occurred in about 35% of the 18 patients. Variable sampling intervals and differing treatment regimens complicated linking therapy response to TCR clonal burden changes.

With regard to this clone: What it binds is unknown.

The repertoire was sequenced with immunoSEQ multiplex PCR; TCRdb's copy has only in-frame clones and lacks some. This sample has approximately 3,000 clones, with more than 75% found just once. This sequence was found in a man aged 40-50 years with T-cell large granular lymphocyte leukemia. Some clones in this sample may be carry-over from other donors' samples. The sample taken for sequencing was peripheral blood mononuclear cells.

CDR3 nucleotides: TGTGCCAGCAGCTCCGGGACAGGACTTCAGTTCTTC. Amino acid sequence: CASSSGTGLQFF. This chain links TRBV7-9 with TRBJ2-1, with 8 positions matching TRBD1. The germline gives CDR1 SEHNR, CDR2 FQNEAQ (reference sequence). After removal of 4 bases from V and 13 bases from J, the junction contained 6 bases not matched to a gene. The CDR3 sequence is 12 residues long.